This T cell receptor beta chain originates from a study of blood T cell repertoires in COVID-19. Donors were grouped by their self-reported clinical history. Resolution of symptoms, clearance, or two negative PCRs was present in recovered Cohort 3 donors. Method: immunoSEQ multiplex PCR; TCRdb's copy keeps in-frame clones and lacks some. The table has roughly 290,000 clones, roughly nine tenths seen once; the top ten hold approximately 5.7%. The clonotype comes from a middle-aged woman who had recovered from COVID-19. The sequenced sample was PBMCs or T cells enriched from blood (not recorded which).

The CDR3 DNA reads TGTGCCAGCAGCCGTACGGGCTTTGTCCCTAAAGTAGCGAATTCACCCCTCCACTTT. Amino acid sequence: CASSRTGFVPKVANSPLHF. J is TRBJ1-6 and V is TRBV11-2; D uncertain. Trimming shortened V by 5 bases and J by 7 bases, and 27 bases separated the two germline ends. CDR3 size: 19 residues. CDR1 is SGHAT and CDR2 is FQNNGV in the germline V gene. The whole variable domain, remainder taken from reference TRBV11-2 and TRBJ1-6, is EAGVAQSPRYKIIEKRQSVAFWCNPISGHATLYWYQQILGQGPKLLIQFQNNGVVDDSQLPKDRFSAERLKGVDSTLKIQPAKLEDSAVYLCASSRTGFVPKVANSPLHFGNGTRLTVT.